This is a list of T cell receptor beta chains from one sample in a study of T cells in Graves' hyperthyroidism and ophthalmopathy. From the multiplex PCR reads, TCRdb called clonotypes with MiXCR, one entry per CDR3 protein. The repertoire holds about 580,000 distinct CDR3 sequences, with over 11% as singletons. The sequencing input was blood. These receptors were collected from a woman in her 30s with Graves' hyperthyroidism that later progressed to Graves' ophthalmopathy. Each CDR3 is given with its conserved first and last residue. Each record gives: J gene, V gene, CDR3 protein.

TRBJ2-7,TRBV7-2,CASSVQSQGAYEQYF
TRBJ2-3,TRBV2,CASSESVDTQYF
TRBJ1-5,TRBV19,CASSAKDRVYSNQPQHF
TRBJ2-2,TRBV2,CASTQSSDGELFF
TRBJ1-5,TRBV4-1,CASSPNTGFNQPQHF
TRBJ2-5,TRBV24-1,CATSDPRREETQYF
TRBJ2-7,TRBV27,CASSLSTRGRYEQYF
TRBJ2-1,TRBV5-5,CASSPILSGSETNEQFF
TRBJ2-7,TRBV30,CAWSVLPGSDNEQYF
TRBJ2-2,TRBV6-2/TRBV6-3,CASSFPGRGGLNTGELFF
TRBJ2-5,TRBV11-2,CASSFGQKETQYF
TRBJ2-1,TRBV3-1,CASSQVRGGPYNEQFF
TRBJ2-3,TRBV2,CASSQSFGETQYF
TRBJ2-5,TRBV20-1,CSANRVQETQYF
TRBJ2-7,TRBV27,CASRLNLAAPYEQYF
TRBJ2-7,TRBV5-1,CASSLETADYEQYF
TRBJ2-5,TRBV20-1,CSARDRLGPQETQYF
TRBJ2-5,TRBV18,CASSLGQSGETQYF
TRBJ2-1,TRBV30,CAWSQPPASGSSYNEQFF
TRBJ2-3,TRBV7-9,CVWGTRSTDTQYF
TRBJ2-2,TRBV6-4,CASSDSQGAGELFF
TRBJ2-1,TRBV20-1,CSAREPGTSGSSYNEQFF
TRBJ2-1,TRBV18,CASSPLPPNYNEQFF
TRBJ1-4,TRBV6-1,CASTDSATNEKLFF
TRBJ2-7,TRBV7-9,CASRSGTMTEQYF
TRBJ2-1,TRBV6-1,CASSDRFDNEQFF
TRBJ1-1,TRBV11-2,CASSAFSGDTEAFF
TRBJ2-5,TRBV6-1,CASSERFGQETQYF
TRBJ2-2,TRBV11-3,CASSLGGQNTGELFF
TRBJ2-2,TRBV25-1,CASRSGTAGGELFF
TRBJ1-1,TRBV6-2/TRBV6-3,CASSLTRTSRGLAEAFF